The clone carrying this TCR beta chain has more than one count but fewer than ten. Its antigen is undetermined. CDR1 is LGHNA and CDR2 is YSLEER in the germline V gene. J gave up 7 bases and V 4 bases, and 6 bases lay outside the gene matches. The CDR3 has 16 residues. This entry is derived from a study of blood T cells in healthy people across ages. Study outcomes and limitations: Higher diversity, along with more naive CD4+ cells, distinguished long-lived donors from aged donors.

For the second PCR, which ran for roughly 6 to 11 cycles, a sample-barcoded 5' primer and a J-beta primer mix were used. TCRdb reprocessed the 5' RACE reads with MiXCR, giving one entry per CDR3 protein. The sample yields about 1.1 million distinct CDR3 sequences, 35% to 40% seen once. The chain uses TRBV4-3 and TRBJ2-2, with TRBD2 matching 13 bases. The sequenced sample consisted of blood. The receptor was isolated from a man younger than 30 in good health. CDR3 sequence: CASSLTSGGAGGELFF. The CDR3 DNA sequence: TGCGCCAGCAGCCTAACTAGCGGGGGGGCCGGCGGGGAGCTGTTTTTT.